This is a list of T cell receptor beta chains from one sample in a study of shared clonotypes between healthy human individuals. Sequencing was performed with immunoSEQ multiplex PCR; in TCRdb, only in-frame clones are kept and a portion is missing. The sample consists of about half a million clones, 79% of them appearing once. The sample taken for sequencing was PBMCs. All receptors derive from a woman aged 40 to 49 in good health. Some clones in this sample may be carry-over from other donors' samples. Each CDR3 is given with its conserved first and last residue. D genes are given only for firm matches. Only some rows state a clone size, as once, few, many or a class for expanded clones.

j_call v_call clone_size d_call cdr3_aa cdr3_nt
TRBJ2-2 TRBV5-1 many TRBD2 CASATSENTGELFF TGCGCCAGCGCGACTAGCGAGAACACCGGGGAGCTGTTTTTT
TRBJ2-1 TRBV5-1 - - CASSPGGRGNEQFF TGCGCCAGCAGCCCGGGAGGCAGGGGGAATGAGCAGTTCTTC
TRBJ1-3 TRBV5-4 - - CASSLESAGNTIYF TGTGCCAGCAGCTTGGAGTCAGCCGGAAACACCATATATTTT
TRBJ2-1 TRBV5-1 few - CASSPSGATSYNEQFF TGCGCCAGCAGCCCGTCCGGGGCGACATCCTACAATGAGCAGTTCTTC
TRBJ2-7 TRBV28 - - CASSSPRGTYEQYF TGTGCCAGCAGTTCTCCGAGAGGGACCTACGAGCAGTACTTC
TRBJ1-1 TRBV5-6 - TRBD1 CASSLGPGQGPSGAFF TGTGCCAGCAGCTTGGGGCCGGGACAGGGTCCCAGTGGGGCTTTCTTT
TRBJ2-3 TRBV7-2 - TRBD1 CASRTGGTDTQYF TGTGCCAGCCGGACAGGGGGGACAGATACGCAGTATTTT
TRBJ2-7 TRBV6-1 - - CASIYPGTYEQYF TGTGCCAGCATATATCCGGGGACCTACGAGCAGTACTTC
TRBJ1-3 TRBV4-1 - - CASSQAGFSGNTIYF TGCGCCAGCAGCCAAGCGGGGTTTAGTGGAAACACCATATATTTT
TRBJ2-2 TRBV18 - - CASSPPNTKASGELFF TGTGCCAGCTCACCACCCAATACCAAAGCCTCCGGGGAGCTGTTTTTT
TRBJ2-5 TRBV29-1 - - CSVLWGTETRGTQYF TGCAGCGTTTTGTGGGGGACTGAGACCCGAGGGACCCAGTACTTC
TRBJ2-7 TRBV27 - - CASSPGRLSSYEQYF TGTGCCAGCAGCCCCGGGAGACTCAGCTCCTACGAGCAGTACTTC
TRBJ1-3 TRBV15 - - CATSRGQGLENTIYF TGTGCCACCAGCAGAGGTCAGGGATTGGAAAACACCATATATTTT
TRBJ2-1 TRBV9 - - CASSVEAGEQFF TGTGCCAGCAGCGTAGAAGCGGGTGAGCAGTTCTTC
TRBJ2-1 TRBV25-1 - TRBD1 CASSEGTGGRDEQFF TGTGCCAGCAGTGAAGGGACAGGGGGCAGAGATGAGCAGTTCTTC
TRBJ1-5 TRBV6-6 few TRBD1 CASTPRGQISNQPQHF TGTGCCAGCACCCCAAGGGGACAGATCAGCAATCAGCCCCAGCATTTT
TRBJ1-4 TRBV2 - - CASSWTNEKLFF TGTGCCAGCAGTTGGACAAATGAAAAACTGTTTTTT
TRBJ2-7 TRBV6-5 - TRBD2 CASSQERDHYEQYF TGTGCCAGCAGCCAGGAGCGGGACCACTACGAGCAGTACTTC
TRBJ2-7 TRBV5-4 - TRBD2 CASKHGGGYEQYF TGTGCCAGCAAACATGGGGGGGGCTACGAGCAGTACTTC